This T cell receptor (beta chain) was observed in a study of cytomegalovirus exposure and HLA in healthy donors. Findings and caveats of the study: Exclusion applied to some V segments, including TRBV6-2 and TRBV6-3, as they were indistinguishable. Reportedly, fewer N-insertions than the roughly 700-donor mean appeared in an Asian-associated ancestry cluster in a later analysis.

This CDR3 region has 13 residues. V dropped 6 bases and J dropped 6 bases, with 12 bases sitting between them. The germline CDR1 and CDR2 sequences are SNHLY and FYNNEI. On this clone itself: What it binds is not known.

Healthy bone marrow donors made up the donors. PCR involved 60 Vbeta and 13 Jbeta primers. Profiling relied on immunoSEQ multiplex PCR, and the TCRdb table lists in-frame clones only, not all of them. The sample shows around 36,000 clones, approximately 80% of them seen only once. V gene TRBV2 combines with J gene TRBJ1-5, with D uncertain. This receptor was identified in a middle-aged woman in good health and CMV-seronegative. Material: PBMCs. CDR3 sequence reads: CASRQTSTQPQHF. The CDR3, as DNA: TGTGCCAGCAGGCAAACGAGTACTCAGCCCCAGCATTTT.